These 20 T cell receptor beta chains were all obtained from the same sample, sequenced in a study of read filtering for tumor transcriptome and immune sequencing. Molecular barcoded adaptors covering alpha/delta and beta/gamma chains were used on roughly 400 ng RNA. TCRdb itself ran the reads through MiXCR, one entry per CDR3 protein. Altogether about 40,000 distinct CDR3 sequences are present, 12% being singletons, with the ten largest covering around 34%. The source material was a population of CD138-negative cells sorted from bone marrow. The source is a donor aged 40 or over with multiple myeloma.

In regard to this clonotype: This may be a read error, as it is one base from a much larger clone. This chain connects TRBV20-1 to TRBJ2-7, with 8 bases lining up with TRBD1. The CDR3 contains 13 residues. The trim removed 6 bases at V and 3 bases at J, leaving 7 bases unmatched. CDR1 and CDR2 from the germline V gene are DFQATT and SNEGSKA (reference sequence). DNA for the CDR3: TGCAGTGCAACGCAGGGGGCGGACTACGAGCAGTACTTC. Amino acids: CSATQGADYEQYF.

This clonotype was counted ten times or more. This chain joins TRBV29-1 and TRBJ1-1; no firm D call. The germline gives CDR1 SQVTM, CDR2 ANQGSEA. Trimming took 8 bases from V and 10 from J, leaving 17 bases between them. This CDR3 region has 11 residues. CDR3 amino acids: CSTLAVEGAFF. For the CDR3, the DNA is TGCAGCACCCTTGCGGTGGAGGGAGCTTTCTTT.

The table lists this clonotype with many counts. The chain employs TRBV6-1 and TRBJ1-6; D is perhaps TRBD1 (5 bases). This CDR3 contains 13 residues. CDR1 is MNHNS and CDR2 is SASEGT in the germline V gene. The ends were cut back, 8 bases at V and 8 bases at J, with 13 bases in the middle. The CDR3, as DNA: TGTGCCAGCCTTAGTGGGACGCATTCACCCCTCCACTTT. Translated, it gives CASLSGTHSPLHF.

This chain joins TRBV12-3 or TRBV12-4 and TRBJ2-1, with D maybe TRBD1 (6 bases). Trimming cost V 6 bases and J 5 bases, with 20 bases left between them. CDR3 size: 16 residues. This chain's CDR3 is CASSPISGHSNNEQFF. The CDR3 nucleotides are TGTGCCAGCAGCCCGATTTCGGGACACTCAAACAATGAGCAGTTCTTC.

This clonotype was observed many times. The rearrangement uses TRBV29-1 and TRBJ1-1; D might be TRBD1 (6 bases). This CDR3 is 14 amino acids long. The V end was cut by 5 bases, the J end by 0 bases, with 13 bases between. The germline gives CDR1 SQVTM, CDR2 ANQGSEA. The CDR3: CSVRTVSVNTEAFF. CDR3 nucleotides: TGCAGCGTTCGGACAGTATCAGTGAACACTGAAGCTTTCTTT.

Many counts were recorded for this clonotype. The J gene is TRBJ2-2, the V gene TRBV27; D may match TRBD1 or TRBD2 (5 bases each). Trimming removed 3 bases at V and 6 bases at J, with 11 bases between. CDR1 is MNHEY and CDR2 is SMNVEV in the germline V gene (reference sequence). The CDR3 has 14 amino acids. CDR3 sequence: CASSLGPRAGELFF. The CDR3 DNA sequence: TGTGCCAGCAGTTTGGGACCGCGCGCCGGGGAGCTGTTTTTT.

This clonotype was picked up many times. The chain joins TRBV14 to TRBJ2-3; D remains unclear. The CDR3 contains 13 residues. Trimming pared 4 bases from V and 2 bases from J, leaving 7 bases between. Germline CDR1 is SGHDN and CDR2 is FVKESK. The CDR3: CASSLAFTDTQYF. The CDR3 region has the DNA TGTGCCAGCAGCCTAGCCTTCACAGATACGCAGTATTTT.

This clonotype was seen at least ten times. The V gene is TRBV10-3, the J gene TRBJ2-2; possible D gene TRBD1, 5 bases. CDR1 is ENHRY and CDR2 is SYGVKD in the germline V gene. V lost 2 bases and J 0 bases, leaving 7 bases between the germline ends. CDR3 length: 15 residues. The CDR3: CAISEPDTNTGELFF. The CDR3 DNA reads as TGTGCCATCAGTGAGCCGGACACGAACACCGGGGAGCTGTTTTTT.

In this sample, this clonotype turned up many times. The chain uses TRBV5-1 and TRBJ2-5; TRBD2 agrees at 10 bases. V lost 1 base to trimming and J lost 5 bases; unmatched junction nucleotides: 5. The CDR3 extends over 15 amino acids. The germline V gene has CDR1 SGHRS and CDR2 YFSETQ. CDR3 sequence reads: CASSLSLAGVETQYF. CDR3 sequence (DNA): TGCGCCAGCAGCTTGAGCCTAGCGGGGGTGGAGACCCAGTACTTC.

The table lists this clonotype with many counts. Sequence at one end of the junction differs from germline and may be a read error. The rearrangement uses TRBV2 and TRBJ2-7; D call uncertain. CDR1 and CDR2 from the germline V gene are SNHLY and FYNNEI. This CDR3 contains 12 residues. The CDR3 bases are TGTGCCAGCAGTGCCACCGCCTACGAGAAGTACTTC. Its protein is CASSATAYEKYF.

This clonotype was seen repeatedly, ten times or more. The chain employs TRBV28 and TRBJ1-5; D is perhaps TRBD1 (5 bases). This CDR3 comprises 16 residues. The germline gives CDR1 MDHEN, CDR2 SYDVKM. The V gene lost 10 bases and the J gene lost 0 bases, with 19 bases spanning the gap. DNA for the CDR3: TGTGCCACCGATCCCGACAGTTCTTATAGCAATCAGCCCCAGCATTTT. Amino acids: CATDPDSSYSNQPQHF.

This clonotype was seen at least ten times. V usage is TRBV5-5 and J usage is TRBJ2-6, with D unclear. Trimming removed 9 bases from V and 4 bases from J, with 14 bases in between. Germline V lookup: CDR1 SGHKS, CDR2 YYEKEE (reference sequence). The CDR3 spans 14 residues. This chain's CDR3 is CATAGSFGANVLTF. The DNA for the CDR3 is TGTGCCACCGCCGGGTCGTTCGGGGCCAACGTCCTGACTTTC.

Concerning this clonotype itself: A read error may explain this, as a much larger clone is one base away. The rearrangement uses TRBV6-5 and TRBJ2-2, with 9 bases identical to TRBD1. Germline CDR1 and CDR2: MNHEY and SVGAGI. This CDR3 has 14 residues. The J segment lost 10 bases and the V segment lost 8 bases, leaving 11 bases of the junction unmatched. The CDR3 loop is CASFRDRVPEELFF. As DNA, the CDR3 is TGTGCCAGCTTCCGGGACAGGGTCCCCGAGGAGCTGTTTTTT.

This clonotype was recorded at least ten times. This chain uses TRBV20-1 with TRBJ2-3; D not resolved. The germline V and J ends were trimmed by 2 bases and 5 bases, with 2 bases remaining between them. The germline CDR1 and CDR2 sequences are DFQATT and SNEGSKA (reference sequence). CDR3 length: 10 amino acids. The CDR3 reads CSARIDTQYF. CDR3 in DNA: TGCAGTGCTAGAATAGATACGCAGTATTTT.

This clonotype showed up many times. The CDR3 DNA reads as TGTGCCAGCAGCTTAATGGGGGGCCTCACCACCGGGGAGCTGTTTTTT. Translating it yields CASSLMGGLTTGELFF. The chain couples TRBV7-9 to TRBJ2-2; either TRBD1 or TRBD2 may supply D (6 bases each). The V end lost 2 bases, the J end lost 4 bases, and 14 bases lay between the germline ends. This CDR3 has 16 amino acids. CDR1 is SEHNR and CDR2 is FQNEAQ in the germline V gene (reference sequence).

This clonotype showed up many times. The chain combines TRBV6-2 or TRBV6-3 with TRBJ1-5; TRBD1 agrees at 7 bases. The germline CDR1 and CDR2 sequences are MNHEY and SVGEGT. V was clipped by 7 bases and J by 5 bases; unmatched bases: 11. This CDR3 region has 15 residues. CDR3 amino acids: CASKEQRQGDQPQHF. In DNA, the CDR3 is TGTGCCAGCAAGGAACAAAGACAGGGAGATCAGCCCCAGCATTTT.

This clonotype was picked up many times. The gene calls are TRBV28 and TRBJ2-5; 9 positions agree with TRBD2. This CDR3 is built from 16 residues. J gave up 1 base and V 4 bases, and 7 bases lay outside the gene matches. Germline CDR1 and CDR2: MDHEN and SYDVKM. This CDR3 reads CASSSPGGGAQETQYF. The CDR3 nucleotides are TGTGCCAGCAGTTCGCCGGGCGGGGGGGCCCAAGAGACCCAGTACTTC.

This clonotype was seen many times. A much larger clone differs from this one at a single base, so this may be a read error. The chain carries TRBV2 and TRBJ2-7; unclear D gene. The V gene's germline CDR1 is SNHLY and CDR2 FYNNEI. There are 12 residues in the CDR3. CDR3 coding DNA: TGTGCCGGCAGTCTTTCCCCTTACGAGCAGTACTTC. Its translation is CAGSLSPYEQYF.

In regard to this clonotype: A much larger clone sits a single nucleotide away, making a read error possible. This chain links TRBV28 with TRBJ1-5; the match to TRBD1 covers 8 bases. Germline-derived CDR1 and CDR2 are MDHEN and SYDVKM. The CDR3 is 15 amino acids. V lost 8 bases, J lost 6 bases, and 12 bases stayed unmatched. The CDR3 DNA reads as TGTGCCAGCGGCGGACAGGGACTCGGTCCTCAGCCCCAGCATTTT. Encoded protein: CASGGQGLGPQPQHF.

Regarding this clonotype: Just one base apart from a much larger clone, this may be a read error. As the CDR3 is not closed by the conserved phenylalanine or tryptophan, this likely results from a read error. V is TRBV18 and J is TRBJ2-3, with TRBD1 matching over 7 bases. Germline CDR1 KGHSH, CDR2 LQKENI. The V and J ends lost 3 bases and 1 base, in that order; junction bases with no gene match: 1. The CDR3 contains 14 residues. DNA for the CDR3: TGTGCCAGCTCACCCGGGACAGGCACAGATACGCAGTATTTG. Translating it yields CASSPGTGTDTQYL.